This T cell receptor (beta chain) was observed in a study of Tregs in tolerant kidney transplant recipients. Thawed PBMCs were FACS-sorted into unstimulated CD4+CD25+CD127- regulatory T cells, CD4+CD25- non-regulatory cells, CD4 and CD8 cells. With 3 bases removed from V and 4 bases from J, the gap between germline ends came to 10 bases. From germline, CDR1 is GTSNPN and CDR2 SVGIG (reference sequence). The CDR3 totals 13 residues. Study outcomes and limitations: This study did not directly address biological reproducibility.

Profiling relied on immunoSEQ multiplex PCR, and the TCRdb table lists in-frame clones only, not all of them. The repertoire holds 46,000 or so clones, with about 90% as singletons. About this clone: Its matching antigen is unknown.

What was sequenced was Tregs from blood. The sequence derives from a human donor in good health. The V and J genes are TRBV30 and TRBJ2-1; D gene unclear. CDR3 in amino acids: CAWRPRSYNEQFF. DNA for the CDR3: TGTGCCTGGAGACCACGCAGTTACAATGAGCAGTTCTTC.